Following are 14 T cell receptor beta chains from one sample sequenced in a study of shared clonotypes between healthy human individuals. The assay was immunoSEQ multiplex PCR, and TCRdb's table has in-frame clones only and misses some. The table records some 240,000 clones, 60% to 70% of them present only once. The material sequenced was memory CD4+ T cells sorted from blood. Subset described: CD45RA-negative fraction. The source of these receptors is a man aged 25-45 years in good health.

Note on this clone: The same CDR3 is also encoded by other DNA sequences in this sample. CDR3 residues: CAISGGYEQYF. The CDR3 bases are TGTGCCATCAGTGGGGGATACGAGCAGTACTTC. The rearrangement links TRBV10-3 to TRBJ2-7; no definite D call. This CDR3 comprises 11 residues. Per germline, CDR1 ENHRY and CDR2 SYGVKD. V was cut by 4 bases and J by 4 bases, with 5 bases left in between.

The chain links TRBV18 to TRBJ2-5, with 7 bases that match TRBD2. V lost 4 bases, J lost 4 bases, and 9 bases stayed unmatched. Germline CDR1 reads KGHSH; CDR2 reads LQKENI. The CDR3 totals 15 residues. For the CDR3, the DNA is TGTGCCAGCTCACTCTTGGGGGGGAGCGGAGAGACCCAGTACTTC. This encodes CASSLLGGSGETQYF. Full variable domain (rest looked up from reference TRBV18 and TRBJ2-5): NAGVMQNPRHLVRRRGQEARLRCSPMKGHSHVYWYRQLPEEGLKFMVYLQKENIIDESGMPKERFSAEFPKEGPSILRIQQVVRGDSAAYFCASSLLGGSGETQYFGPGTRLLVL.

The chain carries TRBV5-1 and TRBJ2-1, with D hard to call. Looked up from germline, CDR1 is SGHRS and CDR2 is YFSETQ. The CDR3 is made up of 16 amino acids. With 0 bases removed from V and 8 bases from J, the gap between germline ends came to 18 bases. CDR3 residues: CASSLAASARADEQFF. CDR3 bases: TGCGCCAGCAGCTTGGCCGCGAGCGCCCGGGCCGATGAGCAGTTCTTC.

The V call is TRBV10-3, the J call TRBJ2-3, with D tentatively TRBD2 (6 bases). Germline assignment: CDR1 ENHRY and CDR2 SYGVKD. CDR3 length equals 17 residues. The CDR3 bases are TGTGGGGACTTGCGCGGCTGGGGTAAGGGTTCCACAGATACGCAGTATTTT. Its protein is CGDLRGWGKGSTDTQYF.

The chain employs TRBV7-9 and TRBJ2-1, with 11 nucleotides matching TRBD2. The CDR3 contains 18 residues. Germline values: CDR1 SEHNR, CDR2 FQNEAQ (reference sequence). The V gene end was trimmed by 4 bases and the J gene end by 0 bases; junction bases not matched to a gene: 8. The CDR3 DNA reads TGTGCCAGCAGCTATTCCCCTAGCGGGAGGAGCTCCTACAATGAGCAGTTCTTC. This translates into CASSYSPSGRSSYNEQFF.

The chain couples TRBV10-3 to TRBJ2-5; D gene ambiguous. Germline V gene data show CDR1 as ENHRY and CDR2 as SYGVKD. There are 12 residues in the CDR3. The V gene lost 5 bases and the J gene lost 5 bases, with 9 bases spanning the gap. Written as DNA, the CDR3 is TGTGCCATCAGTAAAAATGGGGAGACCCAGTACTTC. Its translation: CAISKNGETQYF.

The V call is TRBV6-1, the J call TRBJ1-1; tentatively, D is TRBD1 (6 bases). V was pared by 7 bases and J by 13 bases, with 22 bases between. The length of the CDR3 is 13 residues. Germline CDR1 reads MNHNS; CDR2 reads SASEGT. Written as DNA, the CDR3 is TGTGCCAGCAAAATTCGGACAGTCGGGGTCGGTTTCTTT. Protein product: CASKIRTVGVGFF.

This clone was observed at least ten times. V is TRBV7-2 and J is TRBJ2-3; tentatively, D is TRBD2 (5 bases). The CDR3 has 13 amino acids. The V gene's germline CDR1 is SGHTA and CDR2 FQGNSA. V was clipped by 5 bases and J by 12 bases, with 18 bases between them. CDR3 sequence: CASSTTHLGLQYF. Written as DNA, the CDR3 is TGTGCCAGCAGCACGACCCACCTAGGACTTCAGTATTTT.

This chain uses TRBV5-4 with TRBJ1-2; D remains ambiguous. The CDR3 is 15 residues long. Trimming took off 4 bases at V and 4 bases at J, with 17 bases between the two ends. Germline V gene sequence: CDR1 SGHNT, CDR2 YYREEE (reference sequence). CDR3 residues: CASSPDPNRGYGYTF. The CDR3 DNA sequence: TGTGCCAGCAGCCCGGACCCCAACCGCGGCTATGGCTACACCTTC.

This rearrangement joins TRBV5-4 to TRBJ2-1; 11 bases line up with TRBD2. V shed 4 bases, J shed 9 bases, and the junction held 6 bases outside the gene matches. Germline lookup yields CDR1 SGHNT and CDR2 YYREEE (reference sequence). CDR3 length: 14 residues. Here the CDR3 DNA reads TGTGCCAGCAGCATAGCGGGAGGGGGAGGTGAGCAGTTCTTC. This sequence encodes CASSIAGGGGEQFF.

The chain uses TRBV4-1 and TRBJ1-3, with D unresolved. Deletions cut 6 bases from V and 0 bases from J, with 12 bases between. The V gene's germline CDR1 is MGHRA and CDR2 YSYEKL. The CDR3 consists of 15 residues. The CDR3 sequence: CASSPAESSGNTIYF. Here the CDR3 DNA reads TGCGCCAGCAGTCCTGCGGAGTCCTCTGGAAACACCATATATTTT.

The rearrangement joins TRBV10-1 to TRBJ2-2; 15 nucleotides line up with TRBD2. V was pared by 6 bases and J by 9 bases, with 14 bases of the junction left unmatched. Germline CDR1 WNHNN, CDR2 SYGVQD (reference sequence). This CDR3 region has 18 residues. The chain's CDR3 is CASSSGLAGGPAARELFF. For the CDR3, the DNA is TGCGCCAGCAGCTCCGGACTAGCGGGAGGGCCCGCGGCCCGGGAGCTGTTTTTT.

This chain uses TRBV29-1 with TRBJ2-3; the D gene is possibly TRBD1 (5 bases). The V gene lost 4 bases and the J gene lost 3 bases, with 17 bases spanning the gap. The CDR3 has 15 residues. Germline CDR1 reads SQVTM; CDR2 reads ANQGSEA. The CDR3 region is CSVATGNFGTDTQYF. CDR3 coding DNA: TGCAGCGTTGCAACAGGAAACTTTGGGACAGATACGCAGTATTTT.

This chain joins TRBV27 and TRBJ2-7; the match to TRBD1 covers 7 bases. This CDR3 has 16 residues. The J segment lost 4 bases and the V segment lost 6 bases, leaving 15 bases of the junction unmatched. The germline V gene encodes CDR1 MNHEY and CDR2 SMNVEV (reference sequence). CDR3 coding DNA: TGTGCCAGCAGCCGAAACAGGGGCCTTTGGGGGTACGAGCAGTACTTC. It yields the protein CASSRNRGLWGYEQYF.